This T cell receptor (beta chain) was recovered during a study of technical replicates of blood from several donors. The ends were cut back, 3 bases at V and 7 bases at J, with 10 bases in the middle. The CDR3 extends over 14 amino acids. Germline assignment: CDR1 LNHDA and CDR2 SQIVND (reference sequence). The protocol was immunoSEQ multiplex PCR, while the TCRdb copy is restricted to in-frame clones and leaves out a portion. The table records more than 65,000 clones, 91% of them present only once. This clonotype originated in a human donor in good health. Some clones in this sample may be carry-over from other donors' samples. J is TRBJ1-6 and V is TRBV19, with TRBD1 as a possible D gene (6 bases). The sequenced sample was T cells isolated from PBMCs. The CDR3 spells CASSIDRFNSPLHF. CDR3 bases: TGTGCCAGTAGTATCGACAGGTTCAATTCACCCCTCCACTTT.